A single sample is the source of the 15 T cell receptor beta chains below, sequenced in a study of regulatory T cells in long-lasting Graves disease. Noted time point: newly diagnosed GD, antithyroid drugs for less than 3 months. From RNA extracted from PBMCs, the TCR library was made. TCR beta libraries were built with iRepertoire HTBI primers and Arm-PCR of CDR3 regions. TCRdb passed the multiplex PCR reads through MiXCR, listing each CDR3 protein once. The table lists 370,000 or so distinct CDR3 sequences, around 15% of them singletons. These sequences were also reported in another study, on T cells in Graves' hyperthyroidism and ophthalmopathy.

This specimen consisted of peripheral blood mononuclear cells (PBMCs), obtained at new diagnosis, from a patient treated with antithyroid drugs. Source of these receptors: a woman younger than 30 with Graves disease.

This clonotype was counted ten times or more. The chain has TRBV10-3 and TRBJ1-1, with D uncertain. Between the trimmed V and J ends, which lost 6 bases and 0 bases, there was a span of 8 bases. This CDR3 is built from 13 residues. Germline V gene sequence: CDR1 ENHRY, CDR2 SYGVKD. CDR3 sequence (DNA): TGTGCCATCAGAGGGTCGGTGAACACTGAAGCTTTCTTT. It yields the protein CAIRGSVNTEAFF.

This clonotype was detected ten times or more. The chain recombines TRBV11-2 with TRBJ2-1, with a tentative D call TRBD1 (5 bases). Germline lookup yields CDR1 SGHAT and CDR2 FQNNGV. V lost 1 base, J lost 8 bases, and 15 bases lay in between. The CDR3 loop spans 15 amino acids. The CDR3 DNA reads as TGTGCCAGCAGCTTAGGGCGGCAGGGTTTGCATGAGCAGTTCTTC. Amino acid sequence: CASSLGRQGLHEQFF. Looking up the rest from reference TRBV11-2 and TRBJ2-1 gives the full variable domain: EAGVAQSPRYKIIEKRQSVAFWCNPISGHATLYWYQQILGQGPKLLIQFQNNGVVDDSQLPKDRFSAERLKGVDSTLKIQPAKLEDSAVYLCASSLGRQGLHEQFFGPGTRLTVL.

In this sample, this clonotype turned up many times. The chain recombines TRBV11-3 with TRBJ2-2; D gene uncertain. Per the germline V gene, CDR1 is SGHNT and CDR2 is YENEEA. Trimming stripped 5 bases from V and 3 bases from J, with 7 bases between. The CDR3 is 13 amino acids. The CDR3, as DNA: TGTGCCAGCAGCGAAGTGGACACCGGGGAGCTGTTTTTT. It specifies CASSEVDTGELFF.

The chain employs TRBV11-2 and TRBJ1-3; D uncertain. Germline loops: CDR1 SGHAT, CDR2 FQNNGV. Trimming pared 4 bases from V and 0 bases from J, leaving 16 bases between. The CDR3 totals 17 residues. The CDR3 DNA follows: TGTGCCAGCAGCTCCCTAATTCCCTGGGGCTCTGGAAACACCATATATTTT. It codes for CASSSLIPWGSGNTIYF.

This clonotype was picked up many times. The chain combines TRBV12-3 or TRBV12-4 with TRBJ2-1, with 7 bases fitting TRBD2. V lost 1 base to trimming and J lost 13 bases; unmatched junction nucleotides: 4. The CDR3 is 12 amino acids. The CDR3 region is CASSLGTRSQFF. CDR3 DNA sequence: TGTGCCAGCAGTTTAGGGACTAGATCCCAGTTCTTC.

In this sample, this clonotype turned up a few times. The chain has TRBV18 and TRBJ2-7; 7 bases agree with TRBD1. J lost 5 bases, V lost 2 bases, and 9 bases had no gene match. Germline V gene lookup returns CDR1 KGHSH and CDR2 LQKENI. This CDR3 contains 15 residues. The CDR3 nucleotides read TGTGCCAGCTCACCAGGTGGGACAGTTTTACACGAGCAGTACTTC. Translated, it gives CASSPGGTVLHEQYF. The entire variable domain, with the rest obtained from reference TRBV18 and TRBJ2-7, is as follows: NAGVMQNPRHLVRRRGQEARLRCSPMKGHSHVYWYRQLPEEGLKFMVYLQKENIIDESGMPKERFSAEFPKEGPSILRIQQVVRGDSAAYFCASSPGGTVLHEQYFGPGTRLTVT.

This clonotype was counted at least ten times. CDR3 amino acids: CASSLGGRSYEQYF. The CDR3 region has the DNA TGTGCCAGCAGTCTAGGGGGTAGGTCCTACGAGCAGTACTTC. This chain uses TRBV5-4 with TRBJ2-7; D might be TRBD1 (6 bases). The ends were cut back, 5 bases at V and 1 base at J, with 13 bases in the middle. In germline, CDR1 is SGHNT, CDR2 YYREEE (reference sequence). The CDR3 spans 14 residues.

Concerning this clonotype: A read error may produce the germline difference seen at one junction end. The V call is TRBV4-2, the J call TRBJ2-1; weak D call: TRBD2 (5 bases). CDR1 is LGHNA and CDR2 is YNFKEQ in the germline V gene. The CDR3 runs to 16 residues. CDR3 sequence (DNA): TGTGCCAGCACTCCGACTACGAGCGGAGCCTACAATGGGCAGTTCTTC. It encodes CASTPTTSGAYNGQFF.

This clonotype has ten or more counts. The rearrangement joins TRBV28 to TRBJ2-3; TRBD1 aligns across 7 bases. The CDR3 runs to 14 residues. V lost 4 bases, J lost 3 bases, and 4 bases stayed unmatched. From germline, CDR1 is MDHEN and CDR2 SYDVKM. The CDR3 loop reads CASSSTGVTDTQYF. CDR3 DNA sequence: TGTGCCAGCAGTTCTACAGGGGTGACAGATACGCAGTATTTT.

The sample holds many counts of this clonotype. The genes are TRBV2 and TRBJ2-7; D unresolved. V was trimmed by 4 bases and J by 3 bases, leaving 4 bases between them. Germline V gene lookup returns CDR1 SNHLY and CDR2 FYNNEI. This CDR3 contains 11 residues. CDR3 nucleotides: TGTGCCAGCAGTGCGGGCTACGAGCAGTACTTC. This translates into CASSAGYEQYF. Full variable domain (outside the CDR3, taken from reference TRBV2 and TRBJ2-7): EPEVTQTPSHQVTQMGQEVILRCVPISNHLYFYWYRQILGQKVEFLVSFYNNEISEKSEIFDDQFSVERPDGSNFTLKIRSTKLEDSAMYFCASSAGYEQYFGPGTRLTVT.

This clonotype was seen at least ten times. This rearrangement joins TRBV5-4 to TRBJ2-7, with 8 bases aligning to TRBD1. CDR1 SGHNT and CDR2 YYREEE come from the germline V gene (reference sequence). Trimming cost V 4 bases and J 0 bases; bases outside gene matches: 6. The CDR3 spans 15 residues. As DNA, the CDR3 is TGTGCCAGCAGCGTCGGACAGGGTAGCTCCTACGAGCAGTACTTC. Translated: CASSVGQGSSYEQYF.

The gene calls are TRBV11-2 and TRBJ2-5; 14 positions match TRBD2. In germline, CDR1 is SGHAT, CDR2 FQNNGV. The CDR3 runs to 15 residues. With 3 bases clipped from V and 7 bases from J, the junction kept 4 bases outside the gene matches. CDR3 region: CASSLGLAGDGTQYF. In DNA form, the CDR3 reads TGTGCCAGCAGCTTGGGACTAGCGGGAGACGGGACCCAGTACTTC.

This chain links TRBV29-1 with TRBJ2-3; 7 bases are shared with TRBD1. CDR3 length: 15 amino acids. Germline CDR1 SQVTM, CDR2 ANQGSEA. Trimming cost V 8 bases and J 0 bases; bases outside gene matches: 11. The CDR3 is CSPLVVGQSTDTQYF. The CDR3 DNA sequence: TGCAGCCCCCTCGTGGTGGGACAGAGCACAGATACGCAGTATTTT.

This clonotype came up many times. The rearrangement links TRBV5-1 to TRBJ2-7; 9 nucleotides match TRBD1. The V gene end was trimmed by 6 bases and the J gene end by 5 bases; junction bases not matched to a gene: 12. The CDR3 is 15 amino acids. Germline CDR1 reads SGHRS; CDR2 reads YFSETQ. CDR3 coding DNA: TGCGCCAGCAACTCCCCTGGGACAGGGAAGCACGAGCAGTACTTC. This codes for CASNSPGTGKHEQYF.

This clonotype was observed once. CDR3 coding DNA: TGCGCCAGCAGCCAAGATGGCGGCGGGGTTACAGATACGCAGTATTTT. As protein: CASSQDGGGVTDTQYF. The rearrangement uses TRBV4-1 and TRBJ2-3; TRBD2 is a possible D gene (6 bases). This CDR3 has 16 amino acids. Germline V CDR1 and CDR2: MGHRA, YSYEKL. The ends were cut back, 0 bases at V and 3 bases at J, with 13 bases in the middle.